This T cell receptor beta chain was identified in a study of T cell repertoires in cytomegalovirus infection. This CDR3 is 13 amino acids long. Germline CDR1 and CDR2: SGHTA and FQGTGA. V lost 5 bases, J lost 6 bases, and 12 bases lay in between. In TCRdb, the reads were re-called with MiXCR into one record per CDR3 protein. The repertoire holds some 180,000 distinct CDR3 sequences, under 25% seen once, with roughly 2.9% in the top ten. This clonotype occurred a few times. Specimen: PBMCs. The V call is TRBV7-3, the J call TRBJ2-3; a possible D gene is TRBD2 (6 bases). This sequence originates from a human donor in good health (CMV status not recorded). Some clones in this sample may be carry-over from other donors' samples. The CDR3 loop is CASSRDFSDTQYF. As DNA, the CDR3 is TGTGCCAGCAGCCGGGACTTCTCTGATACGCAGTATTTT.